This entry concerns a single T cell receptor beta chain. Its cognate antigen is unknown. Read data end 3 residues before the CDR3 end; the end is taken from the germline J gene. Assay: immunoSEQ multiplex PCR; the TCRdb copy retains only in-frame clones and omits some. The specimen has approximately 38,000 clones, none found just once. These data come from a study of T cell clonality in common variable immunodeficiency. Study-level results: In common variable immunodeficiency, TCR beta chains reportedly carried fewer deletions and N-nucleotide insertions.

The junction had 3 bases not matched to a gene; V was cut back by 8 bases and J by 2 bases. This CDR3 region has 12 residues. Looked up from germline, CDR1 is WNHNN and CDR2 is SYGVQD (reference sequence). Sequencing was done on a sample of peripheral blood mononuclear cells. The V call is TRBV10-1, the J call TRBJ2-7; 7 nucleotides agree with TRBD1. The receptor was derived from a human donor with common variable immunodeficiency. The DNA read from the CDR3 is TGCGCCAGCGGGGACAGTACCTACGAG. Protein product: CASGDSTYE. The whole CDR3 sequence is CASGDSTYEQYF.